The 24 T cell receptor beta chains in this list originate from one sample, sequenced in a study of blood T cell repertoires in COVID-19. Data came from immunoSEQ multiplex PCR; TCRdb stores just in-frame clones and leaves some out. The sample lists about 100,000 clones; roughly nine tenths were seen once. Sequences were obtained from peripheral blood. Source of these receptors: a human donor in a cohort sampled during active COVID-19.

The V call is TRBV11-3, the J call TRBJ2-1, with 7 nucleotides matching TRBD2. CDR1 and CDR2 (germline): SGHNT, YENEEA. This CDR3 has 16 amino acids. V was pared by 4 bases and J by 0 bases, with 6 bases of the junction left unmatched. Written as DNA, the CDR3 is TGTGCCAGCAGCTCGGGAGCGGGACTCTCCTACAATGAGCAGTTCTTC. As protein: CASSSGAGLSYNEQFF.

This chain connects TRBV2 to TRBJ1-6; possible D gene TRBD1, 6 bases. The CDR3 loop spans 15 amino acids. The germline V gene encodes CDR1 SNHLY and CDR2 FYNNEI. Trimming removed 3 bases at V and 7 bases at J, with 13 bases between. CDR3 nucleotides: TGTGCCAGCAGTGATCACGGGACATCAAATTCACCCCTCCACTTT. It is translated as CASSDHGTSNSPLHF.

J is TRBJ1-6 and V is TRBV6-5; D perhaps matches TRBD1 (5 bases). The CDR3 covers 15 residues. V was trimmed by 3 bases and J by 8 bases, leaving 14 bases between them. Germline loops: CDR1 MNHEY, CDR2 SVGAGI. This CDR3 reads CASSYGAGFDSPLHF. The CDR3 DNA reads as TGTGCCAGCAGTTATGGGGCAGGGTTCGATTCACCCCTCCACTTT.

V gene TRBV28 combines with J gene TRBJ1-1; 9 nucleotides match TRBD1. Germline V gives CDR1 MDHEN, CDR2 SYDVKM. Unmatched junction bases numbered 8, after V lost 2 bases and J lost 4 bases. The CDR3 has 16 amino acids. In DNA form, the CDR3 reads TGTGCCAGCAGTTTAGGACAGGGGCCCGGGGGCACTGAAGCTTTCTTT. This encodes CASSLGQGPGGTEAFF.

The chain uses TRBV9 and TRBJ2-1; a possible D gene is TRBD2 (6 bases). V was pared by 4 bases and J by 4 bases, with 15 bases between. Germline CDR1 and CDR2: SGDLS and YYNGEE. The CDR3 consists of 15 residues. This CDR3 reads CASSPPGDPYNEQFF. The CDR3 DNA sequence: TGTGCCAGCAGCCCCCCGGGGGATCCTTACAATGAGCAGTTCTTC.

This chain joins TRBV19 and TRBJ2-3, with 12 nucleotides matching TRBD2. The CDR3 has 16 amino acids. V dropped 7 bases and J dropped 0; count of bases not matched to a gene: 5. The germline CDR1 and CDR2 sequences are LNHDA and SQIVND (reference sequence). The CDR3 nucleotides are TGTGCCAGTATGCGGGGACTAGCGGGCAGCACAGATACGCAGTATTTT. This codes for CASMRGLAGSTDTQYF.

The chain links TRBV5-1 to TRBJ2-7; D call uncertain. Looked up from germline, CDR1 is SGHRS and CDR2 is YFSETQ. Trimming left V 4 bases short and J 3 bases short, with 17 bases between. This CDR3 is 15 amino acids long. The chain's CDR3 is CASSMTSSRIYEQYF. The CDR3 DNA reads TGCGCCAGCAGCATGACAAGCTCGCGAATCTACGAGCAGTACTTC.

The CDR3 loop reads CASSLGWQGSFF. DNA of the CDR3: TGTGCCAGCAGCTTAGGGTGGCAGGGCTCTTTCTTT. The chain recombines TRBV7-9 with TRBJ1-1; a possible D gene is TRBD1 (5 bases). CDR1 SEHNR and CDR2 FQNEAQ come from the germline V gene (reference sequence). This CDR3 has 12 residues. The V gene lost 1 base and the J gene lost 12 bases, with 12 bases spanning the gap.

A few counts support this clone. The chain carries TRBV5-1 and TRBJ1-1, with unresolved D. CDR1 SGHRS and CDR2 YFSETQ come from the germline V gene. V lost 2 bases and J 3 bases, leaving 5 bases between the germline ends. This CDR3 comprises 12 residues. CDR3 sequence: CASSLSHTEAFF. The CDR3 DNA follows: TGCGCCAGCAGCTTAAGCCACACTGAAGCTTTCTTT.

The J gene is TRBJ1-1, the V gene TRBV7-2; the D is unclear. There are 14 residues in the CDR3. The V end lost 0 bases, the J end lost 1 base, and 6 bases lay between the germline ends. CDR1 is SGHTA and CDR2 is FQGNSA in the germline V gene. The CDR3: CASSLAGTNTEAFF. The CDR3 DNA follows: TGTGCCAGCAGCTTAGCTGGCACGAACACTGAAGCTTTCTTT.

The chain recombines TRBV6-1 with TRBJ1-5; D remains unclear. Trimming stripped 3 bases from V and 6 bases from J, with 21 bases between. Germline V gene data show CDR1 as MNHNS and CDR2 as SASEGT. The CDR3 is made up of 17 amino acids. Written as DNA, the CDR3 is TGTGCCAGCAGTGAGCTTGAGGGCATATTGGGGAGTCAGCCCCAGCATTTT. As protein: CASSELEGILGSQPQHF.

J is TRBJ2-3 and V is TRBV7-9; the D is unclear. The V gene lost 6 bases and the J gene lost 2 bases, with 12 bases spanning the gap. The CDR3 is made up of 14 amino acids. Looked up from germline, CDR1 is SEHNR and CDR2 is FQNEAQ (reference sequence). This CDR3 is CASRRLVDTDTQYF. CDR3 DNA: TGTGCCAGCAGGCGGCTAGTCGACACAGATACGCAGTATTTT.

The chain couples TRBV6-5 to TRBJ2-3, with a possible D match to TRBD2 (5 bases). Germline CDR1 is MNHEY and CDR2 is SVGAGI. CDR3 length equals 12 residues. V lost 6 bases and J 7 bases, leaving 11 bases between the germline ends. This chain's CDR3 is CASSDYSNTQYF. The CDR3 DNA reads TGTGCCAGCAGCGACTATTCAAATACGCAGTATTTT.

The chain combines TRBV28 with TRBJ2-7, with TRBD2 identical over 7 bases. V lost 1 base, J lost 3 bases, and 6 bases stayed unmatched. The CDR3 has 15 amino acids. Germline loops: CDR1 MDHEN, CDR2 SYDVKM. CDR3 bases: TGTGCCAGCAGTTTATCCGGCGGGAGTGGCTACGAGCAGTACTTC. Translation gives CASSLSGGSGYEQYF.

The chain carries TRBV14 and TRBJ1-1, with a tentative D call TRBD1 (5 bases). Germline CDR1 SGHDN, CDR2 FVKESK. The CDR3 covers 16 residues. V was cut by 0 bases and J by 1 base, with 12 bases left in between. This CDR3 reads CASSQDVRGWNTEAFF. The CDR3 DNA reads TGTGCCAGCAGCCAAGACGTCCGGGGGTGGAACACTGAAGCTTTCTTT.

The V gene is TRBV27, the J gene TRBJ2-1; TRBD2 matches 14 bases. Germline lookup yields CDR1 MNHEY and CDR2 SMNVEV (reference sequence). V lost 5 bases to trimming and J lost 4 bases; unmatched junction nucleotides: 1. The CDR3 contains 15 residues. The CDR3 sequence: CASSGTSGGYNEQFF. The CDR3 nucleotides are TGTGCCAGCAGTGGGACTAGCGGGGGATACAATGAGCAGTTCTTC.

This clone has a single count. The chain is built from TRBV15 and TRBJ2-7, with TRBD1 matching over 8 bases. The CDR3 runs to 15 residues. Germline lookup yields CDR1 LNHNV and CDR2 YYDKDF (reference sequence). V was clipped by 0 bases and J by 3 bases; unmatched bases: 4. CDR3 coding DNA: TGTGCCACCAGCAGAGAGTGGACAGGGAGCTACGAGCAGTACTTC. Protein product: CATSREWTGSYEQYF. The full variable domain, completed using reference TRBV15 and TRBJ2-7, is DAMVIQNPRYQVTQFGKPVTLSCSQTLNHNVMYWYQQKSSQAPKLLFHYYDKDFNNEADTPDNFQSRRPNTSFCFLDIRSPGLGDTAMYLCATSREWTGSYEQYFGPGTRLTVT.

The chain is built from TRBV4-1 and TRBJ2-1, with 8 bases fitting TRBD2. The CDR3 loop spans 16 amino acids. Germline values: CDR1 MGHRA, CDR2 YSYEKL. Unmatched junction bases numbered 10, after V lost 0 bases and J lost 9 bases. The CDR3 nucleotides read TGCGCCAGCAGCCAAGAGAGGGCGGGAGGTTATAGTGAGCAGTTCTTC. Encoded protein: CASSQERAGGYSEQFF.

This chain uses TRBV19 with TRBJ1-1; 7 nucleotides align to TRBD1. CDR3 size: 13 residues. J gave up 3 bases and V 3 bases, and 1 base lay outside the gene matches. From germline, CDR1 is LNHDA and CDR2 SQIVND (reference sequence). The CDR3 protein is CASSMTGYTEAFF. The CDR3, as DNA: TGTGCCAGTAGTATGACAGGGTACACTGAAGCTTTCTTT.

By sample fraction, this clone is medium-sized. This chain uses TRBV6-5 with TRBJ1-1; D is undetermined. Germline loops: CDR1 MNHEY, CDR2 SVGAGI. This CDR3 is 13 amino acids long. V lost 4 bases to trimming and J lost 0 bases, with 6 bases between them. The CDR3 nucleotides read TGTGCCAGCAGTTCCGAGGTGAACACTGAAGCTTTCTTT. Its translation is CASSSEVNTEAFF.

CDR3 amino acids: CASSPQGDGGYTF. CDR3 sequence (DNA): TGTGCCAGCTCACCACAGGGAGATGGTGGCTACACCTTC. The rearrangement joins TRBV18 to TRBJ1-2; D is ambiguous. CDR1 is KGHSH, CDR2 LQKENI, per germline. Trimming shortened V by 1 base and J by 7 bases, and 10 bases separated the two germline ends. CDR3 length equals 13 residues. Complete variable domain (other parts from reference TRBV18 and TRBJ1-2): NAGVMQNPRHLVRRRGQEARLRCSPMKGHSHVYWYRQLPEEGLKFMVYLQKENIIDESGMPKERFSAEFPKEGPSILRIQQVVRGDSAAYFCASSPQGDGGYTFGSGTRLTVV.

V gene TRBV7-6 combines with J gene TRBJ2-5; 9 positions match TRBD2. Germline CDR1 and CDR2: SGHVS and FNYEAQ. J lost 4 bases, V lost 4 bases, and 10 bases had no gene match. There are 16 residues in the CDR3. The CDR3, as DNA: TGTGCCAGCAGCTCCGGGGTAGCGGGGGCTGGAGAGACCCAGTACTTC. Residues: CASSSGVAGAGETQYF.

The chain couples TRBV28 to TRBJ2-7, with D tentatively TRBD1 (5 bases). V was shortened by 6 bases and J by 2 bases, with 20 bases between the two germline ends. The germline CDR1 and CDR2 sequences are MDHEN and SYDVKM. This CDR3 region has 16 residues. The DNA of the CDR3 is TGTGCCAGCAGACAACGACAGACCCTCGTAGCCTACGAGCAGTACTTC. Its translation: CASRQRQTLVAYEQYF. The full variable domain, in which reference TRBV28 and TRBJ2-7 provide the parts outside the CDR3, is DVKVTQSSRYLVKRTGEKVFLECVQDMDHENMFWYRQDPGLGLRLIYFSYDVKMKEKGDIPEGYSVSREKKERFSLILESASTNQTSMYLCASRQRQTLVAYEQYFGPGTRLTVT.

Concerning this clone: The germline gene is not matched at one end of the junction; a read error may be the cause. The V gene is TRBV19, the J gene TRBJ1-5, with D unclear. CDR3 length: 11 residues. CDR1 is LNHDA and CDR2 is SQIVND in the germline V gene (reference sequence). The CDR3: CASSIGQSNSF. CDR3 coding DNA: TGTGCCAGTAGTATAGGGCAGTCAAACAGTTTT.